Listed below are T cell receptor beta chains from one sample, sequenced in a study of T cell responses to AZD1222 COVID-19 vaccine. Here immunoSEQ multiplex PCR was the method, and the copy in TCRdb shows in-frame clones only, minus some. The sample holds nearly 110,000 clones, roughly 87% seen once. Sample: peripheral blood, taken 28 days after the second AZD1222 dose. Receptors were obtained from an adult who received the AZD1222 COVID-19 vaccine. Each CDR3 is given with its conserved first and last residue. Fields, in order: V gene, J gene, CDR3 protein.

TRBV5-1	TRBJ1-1	CASSLQGATEAFF
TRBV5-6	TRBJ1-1	CASSLYRGYGNTEAFF
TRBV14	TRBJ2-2	CASSPTGVNTGELFF
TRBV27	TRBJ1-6	CASSLYGGMNSPLHF
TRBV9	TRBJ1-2	CASSAGDIYGYTF
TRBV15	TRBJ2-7	CATSAPGGDYEQYF
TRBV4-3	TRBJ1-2	CASSQEREQWSYTF
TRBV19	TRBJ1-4	CASSTGASNEKLFF
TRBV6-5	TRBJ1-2	CASSDSGIYGYTF
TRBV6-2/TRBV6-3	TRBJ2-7	CASSYGDSYEQYF
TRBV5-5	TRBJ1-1	CASSLVLGGGDTEAFF
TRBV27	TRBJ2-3	CASSKEQGAVDTQYF